This TCR beta chain was sequenced in a study of T cells after yellow fever vaccination. This clonotype was counted between two and nine times. V lost 0 bases and J lost 5, with 11 bases in between. CDR1 is SGHRS and CDR2 is YFSETQ in the germline V gene. The CDR3 loop spans 14 amino acids. TCRdb fed the 5' RACE reads into MiXCR, producing one record per CDR3 protein. The data hold some 160,000 distinct CDR3 sequences, with approximately 9.9% observed a single time. Sequenced here: CD8+ T cells sorted from PBMCs, sampled 45 days after the yellow fever booster vaccination. This rearrangement joins TRBV5-1 to TRBJ1-1, with a possible D match to TRBD1 (6 bases). This receptor was taken from a man aged 18-30 years who received the YFV17D yellow fever vaccine. The CDR3 nucleotides read TGCGCCAGCAGCTTGGGCAGGGGAAAAACTGAAGCTTTCTTT. Translation: CASSLGRGKTEAFF. The whole variable domain, remainder taken from reference TRBV5-1 and TRBJ1-1, is KAGVTQTPRYLIKTRGQQVTLSCSPISGHRSVSWYQQTPGQGLQFLFEYFSETQRNKGNFPGRFSGRQFSNSRSEMNVSTLELGDSALYLCASSLGRGKTEAFFGQGTRLTVV.